A single sample gave rise to the 2 T cell receptor beta chains below, sequenced in a study of cytomegalovirus exposure and HLA in healthy donors. Profiled with immunoSEQ multiplex PCR; TCRdb holds only in-frame clones, not every one. This sample yields 150,000 to 200,000 clones, of which roughly 86% are seen a single time; almost 1.5% belongs to the top ten. Sequenced: PBMCs. The receptors derive from a woman younger than 30 in good health and CMV-seronegative.

The chain joins TRBV9 to TRBJ1-2; D may be TRBD1 (5 bases). V was cut by 3 bases and J by 3 bases, with 6 bases left in between. This CDR3 spans 12 amino acids. CDR1 and CDR2 (germline): SGDLS, YYNGEE. The CDR3 region has the DNA TGTGCCAGCAGCGGGGGGGACTATGGCTACACCTTC. The encoded protein is CASSGGDYGYTF.

The CDR3 reads CASSLALEETQYF. Here the CDR3 DNA reads TGCGCCAGCAGCCTAGCGCTCGAAGAGACCCAGTACTTC. This sequence joins TRBV10-2 and TRBJ2-5, with D perhaps TRBD2 (6 bases). V was pared by 6 bases and J by 3 bases, with 11 bases between. This CDR3 comprises 13 residues. The germline V gene has CDR1 WSHSY and CDR2 SAAADI.